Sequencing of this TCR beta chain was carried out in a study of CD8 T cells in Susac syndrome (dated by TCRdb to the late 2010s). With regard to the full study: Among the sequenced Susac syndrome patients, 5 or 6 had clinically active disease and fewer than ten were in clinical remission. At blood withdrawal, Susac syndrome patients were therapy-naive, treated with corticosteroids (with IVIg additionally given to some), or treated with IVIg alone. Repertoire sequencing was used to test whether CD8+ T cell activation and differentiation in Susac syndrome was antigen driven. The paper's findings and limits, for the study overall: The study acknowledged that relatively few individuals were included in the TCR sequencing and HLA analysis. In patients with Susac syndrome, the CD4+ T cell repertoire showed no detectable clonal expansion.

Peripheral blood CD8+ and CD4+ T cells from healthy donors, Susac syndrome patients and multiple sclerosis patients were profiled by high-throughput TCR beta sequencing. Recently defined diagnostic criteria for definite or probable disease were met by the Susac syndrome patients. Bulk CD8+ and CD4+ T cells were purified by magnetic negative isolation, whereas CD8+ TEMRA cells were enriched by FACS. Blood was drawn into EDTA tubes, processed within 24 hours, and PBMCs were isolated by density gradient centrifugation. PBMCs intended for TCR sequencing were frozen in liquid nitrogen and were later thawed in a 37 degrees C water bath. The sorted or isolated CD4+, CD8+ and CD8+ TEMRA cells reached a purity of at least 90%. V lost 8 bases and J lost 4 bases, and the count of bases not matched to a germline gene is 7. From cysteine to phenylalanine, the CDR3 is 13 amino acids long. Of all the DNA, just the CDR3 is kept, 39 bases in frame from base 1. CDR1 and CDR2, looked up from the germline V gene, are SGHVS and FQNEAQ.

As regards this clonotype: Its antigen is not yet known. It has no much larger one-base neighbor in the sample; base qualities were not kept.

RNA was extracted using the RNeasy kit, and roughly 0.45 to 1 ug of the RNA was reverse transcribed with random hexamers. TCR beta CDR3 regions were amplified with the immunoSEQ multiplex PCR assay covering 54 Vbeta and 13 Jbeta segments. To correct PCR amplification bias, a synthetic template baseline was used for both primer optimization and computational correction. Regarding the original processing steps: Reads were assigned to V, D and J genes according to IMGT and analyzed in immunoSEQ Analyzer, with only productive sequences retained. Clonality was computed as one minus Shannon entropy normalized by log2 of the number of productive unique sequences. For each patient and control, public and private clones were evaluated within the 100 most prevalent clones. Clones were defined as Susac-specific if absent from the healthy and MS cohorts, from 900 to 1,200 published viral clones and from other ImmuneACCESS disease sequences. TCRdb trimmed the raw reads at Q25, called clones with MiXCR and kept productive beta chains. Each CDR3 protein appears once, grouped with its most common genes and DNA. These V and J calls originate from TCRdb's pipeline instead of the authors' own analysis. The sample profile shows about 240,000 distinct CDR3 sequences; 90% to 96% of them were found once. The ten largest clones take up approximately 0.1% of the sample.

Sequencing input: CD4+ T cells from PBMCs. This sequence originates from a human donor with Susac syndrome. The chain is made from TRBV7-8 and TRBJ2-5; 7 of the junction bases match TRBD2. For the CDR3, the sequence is CASSWASGETQYF. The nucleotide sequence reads TGTGCCAGCTCCTGGGCTAGCGGAGAGACCCAGTACTTC.